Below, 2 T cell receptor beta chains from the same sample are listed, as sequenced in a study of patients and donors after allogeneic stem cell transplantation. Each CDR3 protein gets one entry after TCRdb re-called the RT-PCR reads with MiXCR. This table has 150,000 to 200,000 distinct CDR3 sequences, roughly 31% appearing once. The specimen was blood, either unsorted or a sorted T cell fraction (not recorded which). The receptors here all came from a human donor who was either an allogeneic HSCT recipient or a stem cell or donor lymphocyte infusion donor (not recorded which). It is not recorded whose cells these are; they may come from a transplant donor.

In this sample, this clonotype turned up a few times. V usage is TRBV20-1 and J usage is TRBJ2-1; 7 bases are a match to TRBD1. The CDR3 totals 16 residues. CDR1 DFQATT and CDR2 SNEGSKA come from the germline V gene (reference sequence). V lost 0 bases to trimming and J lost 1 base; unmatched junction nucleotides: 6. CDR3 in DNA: TGCAGTGCTAGAGAGTACAGGGGAGCATCCTACAATGAGCAGTTCTTC. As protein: CSAREYRGASYNEQFF.

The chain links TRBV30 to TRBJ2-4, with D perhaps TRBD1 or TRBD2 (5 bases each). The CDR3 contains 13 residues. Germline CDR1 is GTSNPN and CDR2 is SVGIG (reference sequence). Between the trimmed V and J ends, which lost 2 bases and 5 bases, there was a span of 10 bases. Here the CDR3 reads CAWSTGTQNIQYF. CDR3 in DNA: TGTGCCTGGAGTACCGGGACGCAAAACATTCAGTACTTC.